This TCR beta chain appears in the sequencing data of a study of cytomegalovirus exposure and HLA in healthy donors. Looking at the study overall: Unique TCRs numbering roughly 85 million, obtained from HLA-typed donors, made up an early data release.

Germline CDR1 is LNHNV and CDR2 is YYDKDF (reference sequence). The V end was cut by 5 bases, the J end by 1 base, with 8 bases between. The CDR3 has 13 amino acids. Study-level points and caveats: Immune exposure information comprised only CMV serostatus. A classifier reportedly called cytomegalovirus status with high sensitivity and specificity.

Primers: 60 Vbeta forward and 13 Jbeta reverse. Only in-frame clones appear in the TCRdb table, and some are missing; sequencing was by immunoSEQ multiplex PCR. Of 160,000 or so clones listed, roughly 85% are singletons. Note on this clone: What it binds is unknown. It may be a read error: a sequence one base away is much more abundant.

Sequencing input: PBMCs. The V call is TRBV15, the J call TRBJ1-1; unclear D gene. This clonotype was sampled from a middle-aged woman in good health and CMV-seronegative. As DNA, the CDR3 is TGTGCCACCAGCTCAGGAGGGAACACTGAAGCTTTCTTT. Translating gives CATSSGGNTEAFF. The variable domain in full, completed from reference TRBV15 and TRBJ1-1, reads DAMVIQNPRYQVTQFGKPVTLSCSQTLNHNVMYWYQQKSSQAPKLLFHYYDKDFNNEADTPDNFQSRRPNTSFCFLDIRSPGLGDTAMYLCATSSGGNTEAFFGQGTRLTVV.